Detailed here is one T cell receptor beta chain. The CDR3 is 16 amino acids. Germline V gene lookup returns CDR1 LGHNA and CDR2 YSLEER. V dropped 0 bases and J dropped 0 bases, with 9 bases sitting between them. The data are from a study of T cell changes during pregnancy in multiple sclerosis. Assay: immunoSEQ multiplex PCR; the TCRdb copy retains only in-frame clones and omits some. The table includes about 40,000 clones, over 75% detected once. This rearrangement joins TRBV4-3 to TRBJ2-1; tentative D call: TRBD1 (5 bases). This receptor was obtained from a female donor with multiple sclerosis, enrolled in a pregnancy study. Sample: CD8+ T cells from peripheral blood mononuclear cells, taken before pregnancy. The CDR3 DNA sequence: TGCGCCAGCAGCCAAGATGGGGCCGACTCCTACAATGAGCAGTTCTTC. Its protein product is CASSQDGADSYNEQFF.